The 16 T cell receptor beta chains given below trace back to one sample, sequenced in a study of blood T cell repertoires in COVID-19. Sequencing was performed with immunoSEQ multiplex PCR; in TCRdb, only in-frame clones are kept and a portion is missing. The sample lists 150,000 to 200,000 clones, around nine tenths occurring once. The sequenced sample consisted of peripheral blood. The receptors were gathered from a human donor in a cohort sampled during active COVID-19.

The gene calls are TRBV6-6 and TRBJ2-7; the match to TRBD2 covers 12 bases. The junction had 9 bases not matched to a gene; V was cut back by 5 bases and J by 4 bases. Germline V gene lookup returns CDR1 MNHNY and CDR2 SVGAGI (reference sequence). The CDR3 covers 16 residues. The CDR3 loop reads CASSRGATSGSYEQYF. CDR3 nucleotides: TGTGCCAGCAGTCGAGGGGCGACTAGCGGGAGTTACGAGCAGTACTTC.

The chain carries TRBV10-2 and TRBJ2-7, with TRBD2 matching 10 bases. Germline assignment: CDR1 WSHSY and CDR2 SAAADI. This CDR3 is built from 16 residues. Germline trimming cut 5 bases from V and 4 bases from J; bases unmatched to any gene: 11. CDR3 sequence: CASSPSGRALGYEQYF. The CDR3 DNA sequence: TGCGCCAGCAGTCCCAGCGGGAGGGCCCTGGGATACGAGCAGTACTTC.

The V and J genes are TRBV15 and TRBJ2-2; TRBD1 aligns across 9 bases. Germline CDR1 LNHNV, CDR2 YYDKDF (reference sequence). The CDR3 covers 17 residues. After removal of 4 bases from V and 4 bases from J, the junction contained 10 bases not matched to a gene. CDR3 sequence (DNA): TGTGCCACCAGCAAATACCGGGACAGGGTGGCCACCGGGGAGCTGTTTTTT. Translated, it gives CATSKYRDRVATGELFF. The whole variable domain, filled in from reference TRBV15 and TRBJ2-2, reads DAMVIQNPRYQVTQFGKPVTLSCSQTLNHNVMYWYQQKSSQAPKLLFHYYDKDFNNEADTPDNFQSRRPNTSFCFLDIRSPGLGDTAMYLCATSKYRDRVATGELFFGEGSRLTVL.

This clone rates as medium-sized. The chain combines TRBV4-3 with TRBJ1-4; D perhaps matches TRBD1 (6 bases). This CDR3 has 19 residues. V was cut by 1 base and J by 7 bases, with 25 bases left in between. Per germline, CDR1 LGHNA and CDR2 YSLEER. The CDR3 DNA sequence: TGCGCCAGCAGCCAAGGGGGTGTGACAGGAAGGATAGATAGTGAAAAACTGTTTTTT. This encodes CASSQGGVTGRIDSEKLFF.

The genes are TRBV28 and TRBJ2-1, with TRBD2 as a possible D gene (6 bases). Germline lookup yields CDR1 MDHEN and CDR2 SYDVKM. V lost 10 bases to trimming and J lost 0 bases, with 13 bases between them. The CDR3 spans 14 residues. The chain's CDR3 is CATHGTYSYNEQFF. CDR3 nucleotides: TGTGCCACCCATGGGACTTACTCCTACAATGAGCAGTTCTTC.

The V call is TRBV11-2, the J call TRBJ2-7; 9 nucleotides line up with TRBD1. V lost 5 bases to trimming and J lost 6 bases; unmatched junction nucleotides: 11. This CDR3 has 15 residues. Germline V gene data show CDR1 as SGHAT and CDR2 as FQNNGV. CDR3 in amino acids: CASSPTRGQGTEQYF. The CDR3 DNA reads TGTGCCAGCAGCCCAACTCGGGGACAGGGCACCGAGCAGTACTTC.

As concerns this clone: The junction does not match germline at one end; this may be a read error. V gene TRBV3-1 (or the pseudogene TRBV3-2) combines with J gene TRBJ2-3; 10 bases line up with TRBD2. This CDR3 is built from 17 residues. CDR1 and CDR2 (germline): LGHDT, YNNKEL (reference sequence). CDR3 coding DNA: TGTGCCAGCAGCCAAGATACTAAGCGGGGGGGCACGGATACGCAGTATTTT. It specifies CASSQDTKRGGTDTQYF.

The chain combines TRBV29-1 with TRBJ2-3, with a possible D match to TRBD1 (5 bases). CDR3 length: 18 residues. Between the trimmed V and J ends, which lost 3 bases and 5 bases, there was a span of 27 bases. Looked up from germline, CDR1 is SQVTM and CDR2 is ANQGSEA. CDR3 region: CSVDQNGRGRAIRDTQYF. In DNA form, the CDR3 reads TGCAGCGTTGACCAAAACGGACGCGGCAGGGCGATCAGAGATACGCAGTATTTT.

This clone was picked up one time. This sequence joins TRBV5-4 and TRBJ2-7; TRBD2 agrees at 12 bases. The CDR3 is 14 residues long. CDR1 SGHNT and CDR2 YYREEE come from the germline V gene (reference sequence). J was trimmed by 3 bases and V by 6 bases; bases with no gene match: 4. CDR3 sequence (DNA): TGTGCCAGCAAGCGGACTAGCGGGGACTACGAGCAGTACTTC. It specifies CASKRTSGDYEQYF.

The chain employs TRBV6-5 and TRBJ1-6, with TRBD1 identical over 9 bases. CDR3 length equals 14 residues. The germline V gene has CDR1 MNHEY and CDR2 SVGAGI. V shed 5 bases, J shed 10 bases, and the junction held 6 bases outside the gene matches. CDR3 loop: CASSKTGGGSPLHF. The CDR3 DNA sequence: TGTGCCAGCAGTAAGACAGGGGGTGGATCACCCCTCCACTTT.

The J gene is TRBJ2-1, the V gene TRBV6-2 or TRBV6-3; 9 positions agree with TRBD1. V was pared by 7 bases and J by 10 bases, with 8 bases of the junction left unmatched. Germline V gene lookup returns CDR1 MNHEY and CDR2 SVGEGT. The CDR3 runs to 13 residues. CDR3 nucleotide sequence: TGTGCCAGCACCCCAGGGGGGACAGGGGAGCAGTTCTTC. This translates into CASTPGGTGEQFF.

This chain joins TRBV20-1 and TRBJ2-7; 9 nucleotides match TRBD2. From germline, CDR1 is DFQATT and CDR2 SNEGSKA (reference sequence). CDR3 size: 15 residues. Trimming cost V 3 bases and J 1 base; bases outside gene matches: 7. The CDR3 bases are TGCAGTGCTAGTCCCCAGGCGGGGGGGTCCTACGAGCAGTACTTC. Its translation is CSASPQAGGSYEQYF.

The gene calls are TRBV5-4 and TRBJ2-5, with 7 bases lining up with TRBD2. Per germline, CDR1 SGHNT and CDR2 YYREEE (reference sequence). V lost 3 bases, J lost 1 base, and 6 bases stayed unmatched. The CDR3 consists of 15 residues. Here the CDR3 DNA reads TGTGCCAGCAGCTCAGGGCGGGGGACCCAAGAGACCCAGTACTTC. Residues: CASSSGRGTQETQYF.

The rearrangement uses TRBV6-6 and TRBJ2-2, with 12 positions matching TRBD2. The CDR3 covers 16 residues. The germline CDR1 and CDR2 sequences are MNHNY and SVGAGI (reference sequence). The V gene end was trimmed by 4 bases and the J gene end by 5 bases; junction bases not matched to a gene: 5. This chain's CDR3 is CASSSASGRGTGELFF. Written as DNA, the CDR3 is TGTGCCAGCAGTTCCGCTAGCGGGAGGGGGACCGGGGAGCTGTTTTTT.

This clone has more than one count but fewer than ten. CDR3 bases: TGTGCCAGCAGGCGGGACAGGGCGAACACCGGGGAGCTGTTTTTT. This gives the protein CASRRDRANTGELFF. The genes are TRBV6-5 and TRBJ2-2, with 9 bases aligning to TRBD1. V lost 6 bases and J lost 0; bases outside the gene matches: 2. This CDR3 contains 15 residues. Germline values: CDR1 MNHEY, CDR2 SVGAGI.

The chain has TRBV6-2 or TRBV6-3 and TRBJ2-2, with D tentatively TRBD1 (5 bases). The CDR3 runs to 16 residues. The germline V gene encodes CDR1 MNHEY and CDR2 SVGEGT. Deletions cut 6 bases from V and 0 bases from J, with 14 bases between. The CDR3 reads CASSWIGQANTGELFF. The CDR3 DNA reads TGTGCCAGCAGCTGGATCGGACAAGCGAACACCGGGGAGCTGTTTTTT.